This is a list of T cell receptor beta chains from one sample in a study of CD8 T cells in Susac syndrome. MiXCR, applied by TCRdb to the immunoSEQ multiplex PCR reads, yields one record per CDR3 protein. This repertoire shows about 280,000 distinct CDR3 sequences, about 88% found once; its top ten account for approximately 0.11%. Sequenced material: CD8+ T cells from PBMCs. The receptor set was obtained from a human donor with multiple sclerosis. Both conserved end residues are part of each CDR3. The D gene is left open where the match is weak. Size is omitted from some rows. Given values are once, few, many or a class for expanded clones.

v_gene	d_gene	j_gene	abundance	CDR3nt	CDR3aa
TRBV30	-	TRBJ1-5	-	TGTGCCTGGAGTAACCGGGGGGAGGGCAATCAGCCCCAGCATTTT	CAWSNRGEGNQPQHF
TRBV27	TRBD1	TRBJ2-7	once	TGTGCCAGCAGAACCTCCGCCAGGGGGAACCACTACGAGCAGTACTTC	CASRTSARGNHYEQYF
TRBV10-3	TRBD2	TRBJ2-7	few	TGTGCCATCAGAGATGGGACTAGCGGGCTCTACGAGCAGTACTTC	CAIRDGTSGLYEQYF
TRBV12-3/TRBV12-4	-	TRBJ2-2	-	TGTGCCAGCAGTTTAGCGTATAAACCAAACACCGGGGAGCTGTTTTTT	CASSLAYKPNTGELFF
TRBV12-5	-	TRBJ2-7	once	TGTGCTAGTGGTGAAACGTTTGAGCAGTACTTC	CASGETFEQYF
TRBV2	TRBD2	TRBJ2-3	-	TGTGCCAGCAGGGCCGGGACTAGCGGGACAGATACGCAGTATTTT	CASRAGTSGTDTQYF
TRBV13	-	TRBJ2-7	once	TGTGCCAGCAGCACCCTCGACACTTACGAGCAGTACTTC	CASSTLDTYEQYF
TRBV6-1	-	TRBJ2-6	few	TGTGCCACGAGCAGCTCTGGGGCCAACGTCCTGACTTTC	CATSSSGANVLTF
TRBV24-1	TRBD2	TRBJ2-5	-	TGTGCCACCAGTGATAGTATGGGACTAGCAATACAAGAGACCCAGTACTTC	CATSDSMGLAIQETQYF
TRBV5-1	-	TRBJ2-7	-	TGCGCCAGCAGCCCGGGATCGGGTTCCGAGCAGTACTTC	CASSPGSGSEQYF
TRBV7-9	-	TRBJ2-7	-	TGTGCCAGCAGCTTAGTTATGGACCGAACCTACGAGCAGTACTTC	CASSLVMDRTYEQYF
TRBV20-1	-	TRBJ2-7	-	TGCAGTGCTAGAGACCCGACCGGGACGGATTCCTACGAGCAGTACTTC	CSARDPTGTDSYEQYF
TRBV3-1	TRBD1	TRBJ2-1	-	TGTGCCAGCAGCTTCCGGGACAGGCGATACAATGAGCAGTTCTTC	CASSFRDRRYNEQFF
TRBV27	-	TRBJ2-7	-	TGTGCCAGCAGTTGGCTAGGCAGGGCCTACGAGCAGTACTTC	CASSWLGRAYEQYF
TRBV19	-	TRBJ2-7	few	TGTGCCAGTAGTGAAGATCGCGCCGCTGCCTACGAGCAGTACTTC	CASSEDRAAAYEQYF
TRBV5-5	-	TRBJ1-4	-	TGTGCCAGCATAGACCCTTACACAACTAATGAAAAACTGTTTTTT	CASIDPYTTNEKLFF
TRBV5-1	-	TRBJ2-3	-	TGCGCCAGCAGCTCCAGGGGTGCTAGCACAGATACGCAGTATTTT	CASSSRGASTDTQYF
TRBV9	-	TRBJ2-1	few	TGTGCCAGCAGCGCCACTCCAAATAATGAGCAGTTCTTC	CASSATPNNEQFF
TRBV27	-	TRBJ2-2	-	TGTGCCAGCAGTTTAGCGGGGCGGAACACCGGGGAGCTGTTTTTT	CASSLAGRNTGELFF
TRBV6-1	TRBD2	TRBJ2-2	-	TGTGCCAGCAGTGAAGCGCGGGGGACCGGGGAGCTGTTTTTT	CASSEARGTGELFF
TRBV19	TRBD1	TRBJ2-7	-	TGTGCCAGTACCCAGACAGGGGGCGAGGTTGAGCAGTACTTC	CASTQTGGEVEQYF
TRBV11-2	-	TRBJ2-2	-	TGTGCCAGCGGGCGGGGAAAGAGCGGGGAGCTGTTTTTT	CASGRGKSGELFF
TRBV27	-	TRBJ1-2	-	TGTGCCAGCAGTCCTCGTGGGGGGGGTGGCTATGGCTACACCTTC	CASSPRGGGGYGYTF
TRBV27	-	TRBJ2-1	-	TGTGCCAGCCGAGTGGGGGGAGGTGAGCAGTTCTTC	CASRVGGGEQFF
TRBV12-3/TRBV12-4	TRBD1	TRBJ1-2	-	TGTGCCAGCAGTTCACGGGACAGGGGAAAGGATGGCTACACCTTC	CASSSRDRGKDGYTF
TRBV30	-	TRBJ1-1	-	TGTGCCTGGAGCCAGGGCACTGAAGCTTTCTTT	CAWSQGTEAFF
TRBV6-2/TRBV6-3	TRBD2	TRBJ2-5	-	TGTGCCAGCAGATACCAACTAGCGGGAATGGTGGAGACCCAGTACTTC	CASRYQLAGMVETQYF
TRBV27	-	TRBJ2-3	-	TGTGCCAGCAGTCCCTTAGGGACAGATACGCAGTATTTT	CASSPLGTDTQYF
TRBV5-4	TRBD2	TRBJ2-1	-	TGTGCCAGCAGCTTGGAGGGGACTAGCCCACGGAATGAGCAGTTCTTC	CASSLEGTSPRNEQFF